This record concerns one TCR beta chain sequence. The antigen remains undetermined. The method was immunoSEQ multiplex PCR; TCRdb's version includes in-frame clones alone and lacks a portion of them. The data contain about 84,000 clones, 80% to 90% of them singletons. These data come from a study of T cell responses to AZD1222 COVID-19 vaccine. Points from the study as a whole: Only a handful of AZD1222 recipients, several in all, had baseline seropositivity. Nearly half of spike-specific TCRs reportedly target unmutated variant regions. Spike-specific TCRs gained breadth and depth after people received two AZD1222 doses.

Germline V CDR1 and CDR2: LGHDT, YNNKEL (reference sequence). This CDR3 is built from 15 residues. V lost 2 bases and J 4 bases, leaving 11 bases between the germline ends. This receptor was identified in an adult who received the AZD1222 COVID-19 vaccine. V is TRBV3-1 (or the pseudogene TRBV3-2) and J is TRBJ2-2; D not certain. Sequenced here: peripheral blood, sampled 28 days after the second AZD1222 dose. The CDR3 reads CASSQWRTGTGELFF. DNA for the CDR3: TGTGCCAGCAGCCAATGGCGGACCGGCACCGGGGAGCTGTTTTTT.